These T cell receptor beta chains were read from a single sample in a study of regulatory T cells in long-lasting Graves disease. A single record per CDR3 protein comes from TCRdb applying MiXCR to the multiplex PCR reads. The sample lists 450,000 to 600,000 distinct CDR3 sequences, around 15% occurring once. This sample also appeared in a second study, on T cells in Graves' hyperthyroidism and ophthalmopathy.

This specimen consisted of peripheral blood mononuclear cells (PBMCs), obtained at new diagnosis, from a patient treated with antithyroid drugs. The receptors originated from a man aged 40-49 years with Graves disease. CDR3s include the opening cysteine and the closing phenylalanine or tryptophan. The D gene is left open where the match is weak. A clone size is listed for some rows: how often the clone was seen (once, few, many), or a class if it is expanded.

>many|TRBJ2-1|TRBV11-1|TRBD2
CASTTRGASGRVSNEQFF
TGTGCCAGCACCACACGCGGGGCTAGCGGGAGGGTGAGCAATGAGCAGTTCTTC
>many|TRBJ2-3|TRBV7-2|-
CASSFGGQSTDTQYF
TGTGCCAGCAGCTTCGGGGGCCAGAGCACAGATACGCAGTATTTT
>many|TRBJ2-7|TRBV27|-
CASGGGGLKYEQYF
TGTGCCAGCGGTGGAGGGGGCCTCAAGTACGAGCAGTACTTC
>-|TRBJ2-1|TRBV20-1|TRBD2
CSATPSSGRADEQFF
TGCAGTGCAACCCCATCTAGCGGGAGGGCCGATGAGCAGTTCTTC
>-|TRBJ1-6|TRBV3-1|-
CASSQGAGGNSPLHF
TGTGCCAGCAGCCAAGGGGCAGGTGGCAATTCACCCCTCCACTTT
>many|TRBJ1-2|TRBV18|-
CASSPGRGSSYGYTF
TGTGCCAGCTCACCGGGACGTGGATCGTCCTATGGCTACACCTTC
>-|TRBJ2-2|TRBV28|-
CASSPMEWNTGELFF
TGTGCCAGCAGCCCCATGGAGTGGAACACCGGGGAGCTGTTTTTT
>few|TRBJ2-1|TRBV6-2/TRBV6-3|-
CASSYSGVNEQFF
TGTGCCAGCAGTTACAGCGGTGTGAATGAGCAGTTCTTC
>-|TRBJ2-1|TRBV20-1|-
CSARGPYNEQFF
TGCAGTGCTAGAGGCCCATACAATGAGCAGTTCTTC
>many|TRBJ2-1|TRBV14|-
CASAGGSSYNEQFF
TGTGCCAGCGCTGGGGGTAGCTCTTACAATGAGCAGTTCTTC
>few|TRBJ2-7|TRBV12-3/TRBV12-4|-
CASSFVRRSYEQYF
TGTGCCAGCAGTTTCGTTAGGAGATCCTACGAGCAGTACTTC
>-|TRBJ2-6|TRBV5-5|-
CASSREGFGANVLTF
TGTGCCAGCAGCCGGGAAGGGTTCGGGGCCAACGTCCTGACTTTC
>-|TRBJ2-2|TRBV2|TRBD2
CASSRGANTGELFF
TGTGCCAGCAGTCGGGGGGCGAACACCGGGGAGCTGTTTTTT
>-|TRBJ2-7|TRBV29-1|-
CSGPYEQYF
TGCAGCGGGCCTTACGAGCAGTACTTC
>many|TRBJ1-2|TRBV30|TRBD1
CACHRGNYGYTF
TGTGCCTGCCACAGGGGGAACTATGGCTACACCTTC
>many|TRBJ2-5|TRBV3-1|TRBD2
CASRTSGSKETQYF
TGTGCCAGCAGGACTAGCGGGAGCAAAGAGACCCAGTACTTC